Listed below are T cell receptor beta chains from one sample, sequenced in a study of cytomegalovirus exposure and HLA in healthy donors. Libraries were prepared by immunoSEQ multiplex PCR; TCRdb keeps only in-frame clonotypes and omits some of them. The sample yields some 110,000 clones, roughly 69% seen once. Sequenced material: PBMCs. The receptors come from a woman between 40 and 50 years old in good health and CMV-seropositive. Both conserved end residues are part of each CDR3. A D gene is named only where the DNA matches it firmly. Clone sizes are given selectively: once, few, many, or a class where the clone is expanded.

TRBJ1-2 | NA | NA | 13 | TRBV29-1 | CSAKPQGNYGYTF
TRBJ1-2 | NA | NA | 11 | TRBV20-1 | CSASVSYGYTF
TRBJ2-7 | TRBD2 | NA | 14 | TRBV5-1 | CASSSGREGYEQYF
TRBJ1-4 | TRBD1 | NA | 15 | TRBV4-3 | CASSQGTGMNEKLFF
TRBJ1-2 | NA | NA | 14 | TRBV6-6 | CASSPTAPNYGYTF
TRBJ1-3 | NA | NA | 17 | TRBV15 | CATSRPAGKNAGNTIYF
TRBJ1-3 | NA | NA | 13 | TRBV7-2 | CASSLVLRNTIYF
TRBJ1-1 | TRBD1 | few | 15 | TRBV5-1 | CASSLGQGISTEAFF
TRBJ1-1 | NA | NA | 11 | TRBV27 | CASSSGTEAFF
TRBJ2-1 | TRBD2 | NA | 15 | TRBV7-9 | CSSSVSGGSYNEQFF
TRBJ2-1 | TRBD2 | NA | 13 | TRBV7-9 | CASSLAAGDEQFF
TRBJ1-2 | NA | NA | 15 | TRBV7-8 | CASSPRALGFYGYTF
TRBJ2-2 | NA | NA | 15 | TRBV27 | CASSPVGGAGGELFF
TRBJ2-3 | NA | NA | 16 | TRBV28 | CASSFPVLVSEDTQYF
TRBJ1-2 | NA | NA | 13 | TRBV10-3 | CATNHGGDYGYTF
TRBJ2-7 | NA | few | 15 | TRBV11-2 | CASSFSLGSFNEQYF
TRBJ1-2 | NA | few | 14 | TRBV27 | CASSLTRGDYGYTF
TRBJ2-7 | NA | NA | 15 | TRBV6-1 | CASTESGLFPYEQYF
TRBJ1-3 | NA | NA | 15 | TRBV4-2 | CASLPMDGRGNTIYF
TRBJ2-7 | TRBD2 | NA | 15 | TRBV4-3 | CASSQGLAGVDEQYF
TRBJ2-3 | NA | NA | 18 | TRBV4-2 | CASSQDISGGGRTDTQYF
TRBJ2-7 | TRBD1 | few | 15 | TRBV5-4 | CASSITTGGGYEQYF
TRBJ1-2 | NA | NA | 15 | TRBV21-1 | CASSLTGGPGYGYTF
TRBJ2-1 | TRBD1 | NA | 16 | TRBV6-1 | CASSASRDRVFNEQFF
TRBJ2-3 | TRBD2 | few | 17 | TRBV28 | CASSPELAGVNTDTQYF
TRBJ2-7 | TRBD1 | NA | 14 | TRBV4-3 | CASSHGTGSVEQYF
TRBJ2-5 | NA | few | 14 | TRBV9 | CASSSRPGLETQYF
TRBJ2-6 | TRBD2 | NA | 18 | TRBV5-1 | CASSSGLAGGAGANVLTF
TRBJ2-2 | TRBD1 | NA | 16 | TRBV7-2 | CASSLVSQGAIGELFF
TRBJ1-2 | NA | NA | 15 | TRBV5-6 | CASSMTVTLNYGYTF
TRBJ1-5 | TRBD1 | NA | 14 | TRBV6-5 | CASSITGENQPQHF
TRBJ1-2 | TRBD1 | NA | 13 | TRBV5-8 | CASSGGTVYGYTF
TRBJ1-4 | NA | NA | 15 | TRBV2 | CASSEPLTANEKLFF
TRBJ1-2 | NA | NA | 16 | TRBV9 | CASSEVGEGSVYGYTF
TRBJ1-1 | TRBD1 | once | 15 | TRBV5-1 | CASSSSNRGPTEAFF